This entry describes one TCR beta chain. The antigen it recognizes is unknown. No much larger clone exists at a distance of one base, and base qualities are not known. The cohort was made up of several hundred healthy bone marrow donors. At the time of sampling, every cohort member was nominally healthy, though immune exposures that went unrecorded were likely present. The donor tested CMV seropositive and was one of the 289 seropositive cohort members. Every donor gave a peripheral blood sample, and the peripheral blood mononuclear cells from that sample were used for TCR beta sequencing. The Qiagen DNeasy Blood Extraction Kit was used to extract genomic DNA from the blood cell samples. Library preparation used the immunoSEQ multiplex PCR assay. For the multiplex PCR, a mixture combining 60 forward primers for TCR Vbeta segments and 13 reverse primers for TCR Jbeta segments was used. The CDR3 region of rearranged TCR beta genes was amplified from genomic DNA with a multiplex PCR assay. The amplified TCR beta libraries were sequenced on the Illumina HiSeq System as 87-base-pair reads. The published analysis was carried out like this. Across the 500 to 700 repertoires, a later analysis counted 60 million to 90 million unique TCR beta chains, roughly 11 million of which were shared by at least two donors. To remove PCR and sequencing errors, raw reads were error-corrected and collapsed into unique sequences using a nearest-neighbor algorithm that merged closely related sequences. Alignment of CDR3 sequences to IMGT reference sequences was used to assign V, D and J gene segments. Each retained sequence needed at least a six-nucleotide match to both a V gene segment and a J gene segment. A rearrangement counted as productive if the CDR3 had no stop codons and remained in frame with V and J, and every other rearrangement counted as non-productive. Following IMGT convention, CDR3 was defined as the stretch from the second conserved V-encoded cysteine up to the conserved J-encoded phenylalanine. The earlier analysis of some 540 of the donors excluded any sequence lacking an unambiguous match to a single V gene segment. In an earlier analysis of approximately 500 of the donors, a V segment was called functional when productive rearrangements were above 56.7%, and segregating when the standard deviation between donors exceeded 5%. A statistical classification framework was built for diagnosing cytomegalovirus status from the catalog of TCR beta chain sequences. In a later analysis, TCR nucleotide sequences were compared against IMGT/GENE-DB human TR gene sequences so that V and J genes could be assigned. The TCRdist pipeline was used in a later analysis to assign CDR3 sequences and most-parsimonious VDJ recombination scenarios. A later analysis defined each TCR beta chain by its CDR3 amino acid sequence plus V-gene family, and excluded reads lacking a unique V-gene family. To address suspected cross-contamination and a sequencing artifact, a later analysis removed roughly 580 highly shared, low-generation-probability nucleotide sequences. In a later analysis, a clonal expansion index for each public chain was calculated from normalized within-repertoire ranks of inferred template counts. In a later analysis, generation probabilities were computed using a VDJ recombination model fitted to out-of-frame rearrangements, and the results were checked against IGoR. In a later analysis, TCR-TCR, TCR-HLA and TCR-CMV co-occurrence was scored with hypergeometric tests, and a repertoire-size bias correction was applied to TCR pairs. To estimate false discovery rates, a later analysis permuted the HLA or CMV assignments 20 times. In a later analysis, co-occurring TCRs were grouped using DBSCAN, and TCRdist sequence similarity was added for clustering within HLA-allele-positive subsets. Repertoires with fewer than 30,000 or more than 120,000 public chains, plus five repertoires with anomalous nucleotide sharing, were excluded from co-occurrence clustering. TCRdb took this table from immuneACCESS and kept in-frame rearrangements with V and J called. Such tables lack part of the clones; where checked against another copy, unresolved V genes explain under half of the gap, and the rest is unexplained. V, J and clone size are taken as reported in that table, and D and trimming were inferred from the DNA itself. In all, the sample holds about 140,000 clones, and around two thirds of those were seen once. Together, the top ten hold roughly 1.9% of the sample.

The source of the sample is a study of cytomegalovirus exposure and HLA in healthy donors (dated 2017 in TCRdb). Regarding the study in general: In an earlier analysis of some 550 of the donors, 276 Gb of sequence data and just under 120 million unique TCR beta sequences from approximately 180 million T cells were reported. Using immunosequencing, the study profiled T cell repertoires from 666 subjects and related those repertoires to cytomegalovirus serostatus. An early release covering roughly 640 HLA-typed donors comprised about 300 gigabases of sequencing data and approximately 80 million unique TCR sequences. An earlier analysis of 587 of the donors used high-throughput TCR beta sequencing to judge whether each TCR beta V gene segment behaved as functional or pseudogenic. All discovery cohort repertoires had been generated on a single sequencing platform. High-throughput TCR immunosequencing, statistical association of individual TCRs with disease status, and machine learning were combined to predict cytomegalovirus infection status. The aim of the study was to test whether cataloging public T cell receptors could identify signatures of past pathogen exposure. In the later analysis, no new phenotypic data were used to find candidate immune exposures; instead, reliance was placed on TCR beta sequences and their occurrence across donors. A later analysis re-analyzed previously published TCR beta repertoires from several hundred donors and added high-resolution HLA genotyping to study TCR occurrence patterns. Among about 390 genotyped donors of the cohort, an average of approximately 230,000 unique TCR beta nucleotide sequences were sequenced per donor, about a sixth of them non-productive. A later genetic analysis took genome-wide SNP genotypes for about 65% of the 666 donors and used that subset as a discovery cohort. Four to six DR-DQ haplotypes were handled as single units for association and clustering, since linkage in the cohort was strong. The genetic ancestry cluster associated with self-reported Caucasian donors included about four fifths of the 300 to 400 genotyped donors. Along with the approximately 600-subject first cohort, a separate validation cohort of around 120 different subjects was used. Alongside the repertoire data, information on donor age, sex, ethnicity and CMV serostatus was compiled. Both class I and class II loci were covered by HLA typing, at four-digit resolution. The number of donors typed differed by locus, with 629-630 for A, B, C, DRB1 and DQB1, about 500 for DQA1, over 600 for DPA1, and approximately 470 for DPB1. The paper's findings and limits, for the study overall: A further reported finding was that TCR beta sequences accurately predicted the HLA-A and HLA-B alleles for most subjects in the first cohort. A later analysis found that TCR association rates varied across HLA loci, with DRB1 alleles showing the most associated TCRs and HLA-C alleles the fewest. An association between a missense DCLRE1C variant and V-gene and J-gene trimming of TCR beta chains was found in a later genetic analysis and replicated in an independent cohort. While some public TCRs were present in many individuals, most TCR sequences turned up only very rarely across donors. Strong co-occurrence of HLA alleles, especially DR and DQ, made assigning TCR associations to individual alleles difficult. Roughly uniform sequencing depth across donors was assumed in presence/absence analyses, although this assumption may not hold. In both the original and validation cohorts, the classifier was reported to diagnose cytomegalovirus status with high specificity and sensitivity. A later analysis found that HLA-associated TCR beta chains were more clonally expanded and had lower generation probabilities than equally common non-associated chains. The authors suggested that the approach could potentially be generalized to other disease states and immunological phenotypes. A later analysis associated about 17,000 TCR beta sequences with specific HLA alleles at a false discovery rate of 0.05. Compared with the approximately 670-donor mean, donors in an Asian-associated ancestry cluster had fewer N-insertions in productive TCRs, according to a later genetic analysis. According to a later analysis, parvovirus B19, influenza, CMV and Epstein-Barr virus appeared linked to several top co-occurrence clusters. Some 15 rarely observed V segments, including chromosome 9 orphons, were excluded from the earlier analysis of some 590 of the donors because counts were too low. In vitro tests confirmed that a few of the cytomegalovirus-associated TCR beta chains recognize cytomegalovirus antigens. Correlated functional status among segregating V segments might reflect linkage disequilibrium, but an unknown experimental factor could not be ruled out. The cohort was sequenced for TCR beta chains only, and without alpha or paired-chain data the features that could be detected were limited. Because some donors lacked HLA typing at each locus, the association tests relied only on the typed subset. A later analysis found that most CMV-associated TCR beta chains appeared HLA-restricted, with HLA associations seemingly driven largely by CMV exposure. The only immune exposure information available for the cohort was CMV serostatus. A group of highly shared sequence variants was considered likely to be a technical artifact of the sequencing pipeline. The study gave a list of 150 to 200 TCR beta chains associated with cytomegalovirus. Because the 87-base-pair reads could not distinguish some IMGT-functional V segments, including TRBV6-2 and TRBV6-3, those segments were excluded. Broadly in line with IMGT annotations, most TCR beta V segments showed up in productive rearrangements about 90% or about 30% of the time in an earlier analysis of 450 to 600 of the donors.

The V and J ends are trimmed by 2 bases and 2 bases, leaving 14 bases between them. According to the germline V gene (reference sequence), CDR1 reads SGHNT and CDR2 reads YYREEE. The CDR3 goes from the cysteine to the phenylalanine over 15 residues. Only CDR3 DNA is held: 45 bases, read in frame from base 1. The clonotype originates from an older woman in good health and CMV-seropositive. The V and J genes are TRBV5-4 and TRBJ2-7; the D segment could be TRBD2, given 5 matching bases. What was sequenced was PBMCs. The nucleotide sequence is given as TGTGCCAGCAGCTTCGGAAGCGGCAGACCCTACGAGCAGTACTTC. It codes for CASSFGSGRPYEQYF.